Each of the 17 T cell receptor beta chains below was sequenced from the same sample in a study of blood T cell repertoires in COVID-19. TCRdb's copy holds only in-frame clones and misses some; the assay was immunoSEQ multiplex PCR. The repertoire holds about 400,000 clones, approximately 87% seen once, with 10% in the top ten. Sequenced sample: PBMCs or T cells enriched from blood (not recorded which). The receptors shown here come from a woman aged 50 to 60 who had recovered from COVID-19.

This sequence joins TRBV12-3 or TRBV12-4 and TRBJ1-1; tentatively, D is TRBD1 (5 bases). The CDR3 is 13 amino acids. The V end lost 10 bases, the J end lost 6 bases, and 18 bases lay between the germline ends. In DNA, the CDR3 is TGTGCCACCCGGGACGCCCGGGGGGCTGAAGCTTTCTTT. Protein sequence: CATRDARGAEAFF.

This chain links TRBV11-2 with TRBJ2-3, with 12 bases aligning to TRBD2. In germline, CDR1 is SGHAT, CDR2 FQNNGV. V shed 5 bases, J shed 4 bases, and the junction held 4 bases outside the gene matches. CDR3 size: 15 residues. The CDR3 protein is CASSPSGGVPDTQYF. CDR3 in DNA: TGTGCCAGCAGCCCTAGCGGGGGGGTCCCAGATACGCAGTATTTT.

V usage is TRBV9 and J usage is TRBJ1-2; maybe TRBD1 (6 bases). Trimming left V 7 bases short and J 2 bases short, with 12 bases between. There are 13 residues in the CDR3. Germline CDR1 reads SGDLS; CDR2 reads YYNGEE. CDR3 sequence: CASGQRLNYGYTF. The DNA for the CDR3 is TGTGCCAGCGGACAGCGACTCAACTATGGCTACACCTTC.

This chain joins TRBV9 and TRBJ1-4; 7 nucleotides match TRBD1. V lost 0 bases to trimming and J lost 7 bases; unmatched junction nucleotides: 6. CDR3 length: 15 residues. Germline V CDR1 and CDR2: SGDLS, YYNGEE. CDR3 amino acids: CASSVEAAGGEKLFF. CDR3 nucleotide sequence: TGTGCCAGCAGCGTAGAAGCGGCAGGGGGTGAAAAACTGTTTTTT.

This chain connects TRBV27 to TRBJ1-1; the match to TRBD1 covers 9 bases. Germline CDR1 MNHEY, CDR2 SMNVEV (reference sequence). This CDR3 is 16 amino acids long. The J segment lost 4 bases and the V segment lost 7 bases, leaving 13 bases of the junction unmatched. For the CDR3, the DNA is TGTGCCAGCACCCTTGGGACAGGGATGGGGACCACTGAAGCTTTCTTT. Encoded protein: CASTLGTGMGTTEAFF.

The CDR3: CASASGGWDEKLFF. CDR3 coding DNA: TGTGCCAGTGCCTCTGGGGGCTGGGATGAAAAACTGTTTTTT. The chain joins TRBV19 to TRBJ1-4; perhaps TRBD1 as D (6 bases). The germline V gene encodes CDR1 LNHDA and CDR2 SQIVND (reference sequence). V was shortened by 8 bases and J by 6 bases, with 16 bases between the two germline ends. This CDR3 contains 14 residues.

This sequence joins TRBV10-2 and TRBJ1-2; 7 bases map to TRBD1. In germline, CDR1 is WSHSY, CDR2 SAAADI. Germline trimming cut 6 bases from V and 8 bases from J; bases unmatched to any gene: 9. The CDR3 has 13 amino acids. The chain's CDR3 is CASSSTGSLGYTF. CDR3 DNA: TGCGCCAGCAGCTCGACAGGGTCTTTGGGCTACACCTTC.

The chain combines TRBV6-2 or TRBV6-3 with TRBJ1-1, with TRBD1 identical over 12 bases. V gave up 6 bases and J gave up 4 bases; unmatched junction bases: 15. The CDR3 covers 18 residues. CDR1 is MNHEY, CDR2 SVGEGT, per germline. In DNA, the CDR3 is TGTGCCAGCAGCATCTTCCTACCGGGACAGGGGGCGGGCACTGAAGCTTTCTTT. Its protein is CASSIFLPGQGAGTEAFF.

The chain couples TRBV11-2 to TRBJ2-7; D is possibly TRBD2 (6 bases). Trimming took off 5 bases at V and 2 bases at J, with 19 bases between the two ends. CDR1 and CDR2 (germline): SGHAT, FQNNGV. The CDR3 consists of 16 residues. The CDR3 spells CASSSLASGDTYEQYF. Here the CDR3 DNA reads TGTGCCAGCAGCAGCTTGGCATCGGGGGATACCTACGAGCAGTACTTC.

This sequence joins TRBV7-3 and TRBJ2-5, with 9 bases fitting TRBD2. J gave up 3 bases and V 5 bases, and 10 bases lay outside the gene matches. The CDR3 has 16 amino acids. CDR1 and CDR2 from the germline V gene are SGHTA and FQGTGA. CDR3 loop: CASSPLARGGEETQYF. DNA of the CDR3: TGTGCCAGCAGCCCCCTAGCGCGCGGGGGGGAAGAGACCCAGTACTTC.

This clone appeared a single time. The chain is built from TRBV11-3 and TRBJ2-5; D possibly corresponds to TRBD2 (7 bases). Germline CDR1 reads SGHNT; CDR2 reads YENEEA. Trimming cost V 6 bases and J 1 base, with 18 bases left between them. The CDR3 is 16 residues long. DNA for the CDR3: TGTGCCAGCAGTCGAGGGGGGACTACCCTCCAAGAGACCCAGTACTTC. Translation gives CASSRGGTTLQETQYF. The full variable domain, its missing parts supplied by reference TRBV11-3 and TRBJ2-5, is EAGVVQSPRYKIIEKKQPVAFWCNPISGHNTLYWYLQNLGQGPELLIRYENEEAVDDSQLPKDRFSAERLKGVDSTLKIQPAELGDSAVYLCASSRGGTTLQETQYFGPGTRLLVL.

This clone came up a few times. This chain uses TRBV5-1 with TRBJ2-5; possible D gene TRBD2, 6 bases. The CDR3 length is 16 residues. Germline V lookup: CDR1 SGHRS, CDR2 YFSETQ. The V end lost 0 bases, the J end lost 6 bases, and 18 bases lay between the germline ends. The CDR3 spells CASSLAKLAAEKTQYF. In DNA, the CDR3 is TGCGCCAGCAGCTTGGCCAAATTAGCGGCGGAGAAGACCCAGTACTTC.

V gene TRBV27 combines with J gene TRBJ2-3; 11 bases are a match to TRBD2. Germline CDR1 MNHEY, CDR2 SMNVEV (reference sequence). V shed 4 bases and J 7 bases; nucleotides not matched to a gene: 10. This CDR3 contains 16 residues. The CDR3 reads CASSSYSGGDGNTQYF. The CDR3 nucleotides read TGTGCCAGCAGTTCCTATAGCGGGGGGGACGGGAATACGCAGTATTTT.

The CDR3 region has the DNA TGTGCCAGCAGCCCAGGGGCCCAGCCCCAGCATTTT. It is translated as CASSPGAQPQHF. V and J are TRBV12-3 or TRBV12-4 and TRBJ1-5; maybe TRBD1 (6 bases). The length of the CDR3 is 12 residues. With 6 bases removed from V and 7 bases from J, the gap between germline ends came to 10 bases.

The chain carries TRBV5-1 and TRBJ2-5; D unclear. Trimming took off 4 bases at V and 2 bases at J, with 12 bases between the two ends. Germline CDR1 is SGHRS and CDR2 is YFSETQ. This CDR3 has 14 residues. The CDR3 bases are TGCGCCAGCAGCCGTACCGGGTCTCAAGAGACCCAGTACTTC. The encoded protein is CASSRTGSQETQYF. The full variable domain, with the rest looked up from reference TRBV5-1 and TRBJ2-5, is KAGVTQTPRYLIKTRGQQVTLSCSPISGHRSVSWYQQTPGQGLQFLFEYFSETQRNKGNFPGRFSGRQFSNSRSEMNVSTLELGDSALYLCASSRTGSQETQYFGPGTRLLVL.

This chain connects TRBV5-8 to TRBJ1-2; D not resolved. The CDR3 covers 14 residues. Per germline, CDR1 SGHTS and CDR2 YDEGEE. The V end lost 0 bases, the J end lost 7 bases, and 13 bases lay between the germline ends. The CDR3 sequence is CASSLDLQSLGYTF. In DNA form, the CDR3 reads TGTGCCAGCAGCTTGGATTTACAGTCCCTTGGCTACACCTTC. Supplemented by reference TRBV5-8 and TRBJ1-2, the full variable domain reads EAGVTQSPTHLIKTRGQQATLRCSPISGHTSVYWYQQALGLGLQFLLWYDEGEERNRGNFPPRFSGRQFPNYSSELNVNALELEDSALYLCASSLDLQSLGYTFGSGTRLTVV.

This clone was picked up a small number of times. This rearrangement joins TRBV10-3 to TRBJ1-2; D call uncertain. Trimming took 1 base from V and 2 from J, leaving 14 bases between them. Germline values: CDR1 ENHRY, CDR2 SYGVKD. The CDR3 has 16 amino acids. DNA of the CDR3: TGTGCCATCAGTGAGTTAGAGCGTCGTCCAAACTATGGCTACACCTTC. Translating gives CAISELERRPNYGYTF.